These T cell receptor beta chains were read from a single sample in a study of cytomegalovirus exposure and HLA in healthy donors. Assay: immunoSEQ multiplex PCR; the TCRdb copy retains only in-frame clones and omits some. The sample shows about 130,000 clones, roughly 90% of them seen only once. Sequencing input: PBMCs. The receptors stem from a young man in good health and CMV-seronegative. Each CDR3 is given with its conserved first and last residue. D genes are given only for firm matches. Clone size is stated in some rows and not others, as once, few, many or a class when expanded.

V: TRBV4-1; size: NA; J: TRBJ2-7; D: NA; CDR3: CASSHPGGAYEQYF; DNA: TGCGCCAGCAGCCACCCAGGAGGGGCCTACGAGCAGTACTTC
V: TRBV19; size: NA; J: TRBJ1-5; D: TRBD1; CDR3: CASIFGQGGGNQPQHF; DNA: TGTGCCAGTATTTTTGGACAGGGAGGTGGGAATCAGCCCCAGCATTTT
V: TRBV6-4; size: few; J: TRBJ1-6; D: NA; CDR3: CASRRQPGSPLHF; DNA: TGTGCCAGCAGGAGGCAGCCGGGATCACCCCTCCACTTT
V: TRBV19; size: NA; J: TRBJ2-7; D: NA; CDR3: CASSIRANYEQYF; DNA: TGTGCCAGTAGTATTCGCGCCAATTACGAGCAGTACTTC
V: TRBV19; size: NA; J: TRBJ2-3; D: NA; CDR3: CASSQARPEDTQYF; DNA: TGTGCCAGTAGTCAGGCCAGGCCAGAAGATACGCAGTATTTT
V: TRBV6-6; size: NA; J: TRBJ2-2; D: TRBD1; CDR3: CASSYWDRVGELFF; DNA: TGTGCCAGCAGTTACTGGGACAGGGTGGGGGAGCTGTTTTTT
V: TRBV7-9; size: NA; J: TRBJ1-5; D: NA; CDR3: CASSFYGGSNQPQHF; DNA: TGTGCCAGCAGCTTTTACGGGGGGAGCAATCAGCCCCAGCATTTT
V: TRBV9; size: NA; J: TRBJ2-5; D: TRBD2; CDR3: CASSVGTGGLVETQYF; DNA: TGTGCCAGCAGCGTAGGGACGGGGGGGCTGGTGGAGACCCAGTACTTC
V: TRBV11-2; size: once; J: TRBJ1-2; D: NA; CDR3: CASSLATGYGYTF; DNA: TGTGCCAGCAGCTTAGCCACTGGTTATGGCTACACCTTC
V: TRBV28; size: NA; J: TRBJ2-4; D: TRBD1; CDR3: CASGDRVQYF; DNA: TGTGCCAGCGGGGACAGGGTACAGTACTTC
V: TRBV9; size: NA; J: TRBJ2-5; D: TRBD2; CDR3: CASSVASGGRQETQYF; DNA: TGTGCCAGCAGCGTAGCAAGCGGGGGCCGCCAAGAGACCCAGTACTTC
V: TRBV5-1; size: NA; J: TRBJ2-5; D: NA; CDR3: CASSSSRGRETQYF; DNA: TGCGCCAGCAGCAGCAGCAGGGGTCGGGAGACCCAGTACTTC
V: TRBV5-1; size: NA; J: TRBJ2-7; D: NA; CDR3: CASSLSSGGNPYEQYF; DNA: TGCGCCAGCAGCTTGTCGTCAGGGGGGAACCCCTACGAGCAGTACTTC
V: TRBV6-5; size: NA; J: TRBJ2-1; D: NA; CDR3: CASSWGLFGSGEQFF; DNA: TGTGCCAGCAGTTGGGGACTTTTCGGATCGGGTGAGCAGTTCTTC
V: TRBV5-1; size: NA; J: TRBJ2-1; D: NA; CDR3: CASSLVGVEQFF; DNA: TGCGCCAGCAGCTTGGTGGGAGTTGAGCAGTTCTTC
V: TRBV28; size: NA; J: TRBJ2-1; D: NA; CDR3: CASTRSTSPSYNEQFF; DNA: TGTGCCAGCACCCGCTCGACTAGTCCTTCCTACAATGAGCAGTTCTTC
V: TRBV4-1; size: NA; J: TRBJ1-2; D: TRBD1; CDR3: CASSQTGTGIYGYTF; DNA: TGCGCCAGCAGCCAAACCGGGACAGGGATCTATGGCTACACCTTC
V: TRBV6-6; size: NA; J: TRBJ1-6; D: NA; CDR3: CASISKEYMNSPLHF; DNA: TGTGCCAGCATCTCCAAGGAGTATATGAATTCACCCCTCCACTTT
V: TRBV13; size: NA; J: TRBJ1-1; D: NA; CDR3: CASSTWGVRITEAFF; DNA: TGTGCCAGCAGCACCTGGGGGGTGCGGATTACTGAAGCTTTCTTT
V: TRBV28; size: NA; J: TRBJ2-7; D: NA; CDR3: CASSSPRQSYEQYF; DNA: TGTGCCAGCAGCTCCCCCCGACAGTCCTACGAGCAGTACTTC
V: TRBV19; size: NA; J: TRBJ2-7; D: NA; CDR3: CASSPQGSSYEQYF; DNA: TGTGCCAGTAGTCCTCAGGGAAGCTCCTACGAGCAGTACTTC
V: TRBV10-3; size: once; J: TRBJ1-3; D: NA; CDR3: CAILDSSLRGNTIYF; DNA: TGTGCCATCCTTGACAGCTCCCTGCGCGGAAACACCATATATTTT
V: TRBV10-3; size: once; J: TRBJ2-7; D: TRBD1; CDR3: CAIRDRDEQYF; DNA: TGTGCCATCAGGGACAGGGACGAGCAGTACTTC
V: TRBV6-5; size: NA; J: TRBJ2-2; D: TRBD1; CDR3: CASSPTGDTGELFF; DNA: TGTGCCAGCAGCCCCACAGGGGACACCGGGGAGCTGTTTTTT
V: TRBV7-9; size: NA; J: TRBJ1-2; D: NA; CDR3: CASSPTGYYGYTF; DNA: TGTGCCAGCAGCCCTACAGGCTACTATGGCTACACCTTC
V: TRBV28; size: NA; J: TRBJ2-7; D: NA; CDR3: CATNTGLVYEQYF; DNA: TGTGCCACCAATACAGGGCTTGTCTACGAGCAGTACTTC
V: TRBV11-2; size: NA; J: TRBJ2-5; D: TRBD2; CDR3: CAGSGGDEETQYF; DNA: TGTGCCGGTAGTGGGGGGGATGAAGAGACCCAGTACTTC
V: TRBV19; size: NA; J: TRBJ1-6; D: NA; CDR3: CASTLTTGSYNSPLHF; DNA: TGTGCCAGTACCCTGACTACGGGCTCCTATAATTCACCCCTCCACTTT
V: TRBV9; size: NA; J: TRBJ1-3; D: NA; CDR3: CASSVGPTGNTIYF; DNA: TGTGCCAGCAGCGTAGGTCCAACTGGAAACACCATATATTTT
V: TRBV5-1; size: once; J: TRBJ2-1; D: TRBD1; CDR3: CASSLFPGQGWGNEQFF; DNA: TGCGCCAGCAGCTTGTTCCCAGGACAGGGTTGGGGCAATGAGCAGTTCTTC
V: TRBV6-1; size: NA; J: TRBJ2-5; D: NA; CDR3: CASSSARGETQYF; DNA: TGTGCCAGCAGTTCAGCAAGGGGAGAGACCCAGTACTTC
V: TRBV18; size: NA; J: TRBJ1-1; D: NA; CDR3: CASSPHRDTRGTEAFF; DNA: TGTGCCAGCTCACCTCACCGGGACACAAGGGGCACTGAAGCTTTCTTT
V: TRBV27; size: NA; J: TRBJ1-2; D: NA; CDR3: CASSLSMGGSDGYTF; DNA: TGTGCCAGCAGTTTATCGATGGGAGGATCGGATGGCTACACCTTC
V: TRBV5-4; size: NA; J: TRBJ1-6; D: TRBD1; CDR3: CASSPDRGGSPLHF; DNA: TGTGCCAGCAGCCCAGACAGGGGAGGGTCACCCCTCCACTTT
V: TRBV6-1; size: NA; J: TRBJ2-7; D: TRBD2; CDR3: CASSVRLAGDSYEQYF; DNA: TGTGCCAGCAGTGTTAGACTAGCGGGGGACTCCTACGAGCAGTACTTC
V: TRBV7-2; size: NA; J: TRBJ2-7; D: NA; CDR3: CASSLISRSYEQYF; DNA: TGTGCCAGCAGCTTAATTAGCAGATCCTACGAGCAGTACTTC
V: TRBV6-5; size: once; J: TRBJ2-7; D: TRBD2; CDR3: CASSRGGYEQYF; DNA: TGTGCCAGCTCCCGCGGGGGCTACGAGCAGTACTTC
V: TRBV9; size: NA; J: TRBJ1-2; D: NA; CDR3: CASSPTANYGYTF; DNA: TGTGCCAGCAGCCCCACAGCTAACTATGGCTACACCTTC
V: TRBV5-6; size: once; J: TRBJ2-1; D: NA; CDR3: CASSLAPSSYNEQFF; DNA: TGTGCCAGCAGCTTGGCTCCCAGCTCCTACAATGAGCAGTTCTTC
V: TRBV5-1; size: NA; J: TRBJ2-5; D: NA; CDR3: CASSFFRGGEETQYF; DNA: TGCGCCAGCAGCTTCTTCCGGGGTGGGGAAGAGACCCAGTACTTC
V: TRBV2; size: NA; J: TRBJ1-1; D: NA; CDR3: CASSYSGREDTEAFF; DNA: TGTGCCAGCAGTTATTCAGGGAGGGAGGACACTGAAGCTTTCTTT
V: TRBV5-5; size: NA; J: TRBJ1-1; D: NA; CDR3: CASSLTGSAEAFF; DNA: TGTGCCAGCAGCTTGACAGGGAGTGCTGAAGCTTTCTTT
V: TRBV5-1; size: NA; J: TRBJ1-1; D: NA; CDR3: CASSNVAVPNTEAFF; DNA: TGCGCCAGCAGCAACGTTGCAGTCCCGAACACTGAAGCTTTCTTT
V: TRBV7-9; size: once; J: TRBJ1-1; D: NA; CDR3: CASSLETANTEAFF; DNA: TGTGCCAGCAGCTTAGAAACAGCGAACACTGAAGCTTTCTTT